This TCR beta chain is drawn from a study of blood T cells in healthy people across ages (dated by TCRdb to about 2015). Background for the entire study: In model experiments, template switching captured about one uniquely barcoded TCR beta cDNA molecule for every two T cells. The donors were split into four age groups: young (average 16 years), middle-aged (39), aged (approximately 59) and long-lived (about 82). To avoid experimental bias, donors of different ages were randomly spread across the sequencing lanes. The study analyzed two additional independent replicas of 1 million unique cDNA reads from the same blood draw for two donors, one aged 18 to 30 and one aged 80 or older. Using deep sequencing normalized with unique cDNA molecular identifiers, the study measured how TCR beta repertoire diversity changes with age. Beyond this particular receptor, the publication reports: The percentage of naive T cells measured by flow cytometry correlated strongly with observed TCR beta diversity. Since profiling was done on bulk unsorted PBMCs, naive and antigen-experienced compartments could not be conclusively compared. Because the CMV infection status of the donors was unknown, age-related changes in expanded clonotypes may potentially have been confounded. Total diversity estimates from one million sequenced T cells were considered lower bounds and underestimates. Compared with the aged group, more naive CD4+ T cells, fewer expanded clones and increased TCR diversity were shown by the long-lived group, suggesting age selection. As age increased, observed TCR beta diversity per million T cells dropped in a roughly linear way, and a significant reduction was already evident by age 40.

Systemically healthy Caucasian individuals from Russia, 39 in total and aged about 6 to 90 years, were included as donors. Each donor gave 9.5 to 10 milliliters of peripheral blood, drawn into EDTA-treated Vacutainer tubes. Ficoll-Paque density-gradient centrifugation was used to isolate PBMCs, with at least 7 million per sample. Trizol reagent was used to extract total RNA from the PBMCs, yielding at least 6 micrograms per sample. The percentages of naive CD45RAhigh/CD27high T cells were determined by flow cytometry on a PBMC aliquot from every donor. The library came from 5' RACE. Sequencing instrument: Illumina HiSeq 2500. The second PCR ran for about 7 to 11 cycles and used a J-beta primer mix along with a sample-barcoded 5' primer. Each TCR beta cDNA molecule received a unique molecular identifier from a template-switch 5' adaptor carrying 12 random nucleotides. Each sample yielded at least 2.5 million CDR3-containing paired-end reads. All of the RNA was converted into first-strand cDNA using the Mint cDNA synthesis kit, with a TRBC-specific oligonucleotide serving as the primer. All cDNA was treated with uracil-DNA glycosylase and then went through a first 18-cycle PCR with the universal primers M1SS and BC2_uni_R. On the study's bioinformatics: For normalization, 1 million high-quality reads were randomly selected from each sample, with every read carrying a distinct molecular identifier. Reads with shared molecular identifiers were discarded instead of being binned into consensus sequences. CDR3 identification, clonotype clustering and error correction used MiTCR with a Q25 quality threshold and the strictest error-elimination algorithm. Lower-bound total TCR beta diversity was estimated with a nonparametric unseen species model using Euler transformation. In TCRdb, the public reads were trimmed at Q25 with fastp and aligned with MiXCR, with productive beta chains retained. Rows are combined by CDR3 protein, so each entry shows the most common genes and DNA. TCRdb assigned the V and J calls; the authors' analysis was not used. The sample contains about 570,000 distinct CDR3 sequences, 27% of them found a single time. The ten largest make up less than 20% of the sample.

The CDR3 sequence holds 14 residues, the cysteine and phenylalanine included. The DNA shown is the 42-base CDR3, in frame from base 1. As for this clonotype: The clone's antigen remains unknown. Within one base of it there is no much larger clone, and no base qualities were kept.

The clonotype was recovered from a woman between 65 and 79 years old in good health. The chain links TRBV21-1 with TRBJ2-5; TRBD2 reflects the table's D call only, with no check against the DNA. TRBV21-1 is listed as a pseudogene. The specimen was blood. At the DNA level, the sequence is TGTGCCAGGGAACTAGCGGGGTCTCAAGAGACCCAGTACTTC. The encoded protein is CARELAGSQETQYF.